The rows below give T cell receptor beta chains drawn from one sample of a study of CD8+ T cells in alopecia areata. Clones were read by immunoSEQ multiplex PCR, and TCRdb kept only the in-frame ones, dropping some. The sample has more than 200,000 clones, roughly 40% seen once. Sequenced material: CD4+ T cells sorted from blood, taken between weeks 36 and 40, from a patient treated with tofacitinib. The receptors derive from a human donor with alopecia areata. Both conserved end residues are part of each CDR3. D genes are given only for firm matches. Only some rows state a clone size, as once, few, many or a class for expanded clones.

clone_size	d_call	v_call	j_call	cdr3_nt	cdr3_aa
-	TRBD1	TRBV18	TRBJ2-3	TGTGCCAGCCGAGGCAGGGGGCTCACAGATACGCAGTATTTT	CASRGRGLTDTQYF
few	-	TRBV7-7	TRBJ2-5	TGTGCTAGCAGCTTCGACCGAAGGGAGACCCAGTACTTC	CASSFDRRETQYF
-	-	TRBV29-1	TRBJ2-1	TGCAGCGTTGAAAGGGGCGGTGGTGAGCAGTTCTTC	CSVERGGGEQFF
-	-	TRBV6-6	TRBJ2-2	TGTGCCAGCAGTTACTCGAGGCGGACGAACACCGGGGAGCTGTTTTTT	CASSYSRRTNTGELFF
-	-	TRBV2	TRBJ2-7	TGTGCCAGCAGGGTTACAGGGAGCTCCTACGAGCAGTACTTC	CASRVTGSSYEQYF
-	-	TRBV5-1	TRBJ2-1	TGCGCCAGCAGCTTGGCCTCGTCGGTCTCCTACAATGAGCAGTTCTTC	CASSLASSVSYNEQFF
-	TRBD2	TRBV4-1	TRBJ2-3	TGCGCCAGCAGCCCCTTTAGCGGGATCGCAGATACGCAGTATTTT	CASSPFSGIADTQYF
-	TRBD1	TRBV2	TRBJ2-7	TGTGCCGGCGATACAGGGGGATTCTCCTACGAGCAGTACTTC	CAGDTGGFSYEQYF
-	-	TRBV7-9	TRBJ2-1	TGTGCCAGCAGCTTAAAGAGGGATGAGCAGTTCTTC	CASSLKRDEQFF
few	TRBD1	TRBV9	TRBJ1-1	TGTGCCAGCAGCGTGGGACAGGGAACTGAAGCTTTCTTT	CASSVGQGTEAFF
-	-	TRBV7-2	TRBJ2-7	TGTGCCAGCAGCTTAGAAGTGTCCCAGTGGTCCTACGAGCAGTACTTC	CASSLEVSQWSYEQYF
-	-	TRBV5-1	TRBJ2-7	TGCGCCAGCAGCTTGGGGGGGCCCGCCTACGAGCAGTACTTC	CASSLGGPAYEQYF
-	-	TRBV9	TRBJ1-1	TGTGCCAGCAGCGCACAAATCACGACTGAAGCTTTCTTT	CASSAQITTEAFF
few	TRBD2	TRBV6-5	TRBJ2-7	TGTGCCAGCAGTTCCCCGGGGACTACCCGCTACGAGCAGTACTTC	CASSSPGTTRYEQYF
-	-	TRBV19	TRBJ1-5	TGTGCCAGTAGTGCTGACAGTGCCAATCAGCCCCAGCATTTT	CASSADSANQPQHF
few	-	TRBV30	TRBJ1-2	TGTGCCTGGAGGCCAACGCAGGGGTTAGGCTCTGGCTACACCTTC	CAWRPTQGLGSGYTF
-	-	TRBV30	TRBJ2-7	TGTGCCTGGAGTGTACCTAACACCTACGAGCAGTACTTC	CAWSVPNTYEQYF
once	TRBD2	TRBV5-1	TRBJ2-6	TGCGCCAGCAGCTACCTAGCGGGAGCTGGGGCCAACGTCCTGACTTTC	CASSYLAGAGANVLTF
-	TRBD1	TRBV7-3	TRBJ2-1	TGTGCCAGCAGCTTAGGGACAGGGTCCTACAATGAGCAGTTCTTC	CASSLGTGSYNEQFF
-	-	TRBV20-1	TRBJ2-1	TGCAGTGCTGGGCCGGGCCGGGAGCAGTTCTTC	CSAGPGREQFF
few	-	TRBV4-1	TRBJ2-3	TGCGCCAGCAGCCAAAAGTCTAGCGAAGATACGCAGTATTTT	CASSQKSSEDTQYF
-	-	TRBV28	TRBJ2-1	TGTGCCAGCACCGGGACTCTATCGGGAAATGAGCAGTTCTTC	CASTGTLSGNEQFF
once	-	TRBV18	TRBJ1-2	TGTGCCAGCTCTTTAAGGGCAGAAGTCTATGGCTACACCTTC	CASSLRAEVYGYTF
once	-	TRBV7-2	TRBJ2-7	TGTGCCAGCAGCTTTCGTAGGGATGCCGAGCAGTACTTC	CASSFRRDAEQYF
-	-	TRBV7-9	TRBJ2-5	TGTGCCAGCAGCTCAGGACAGCGCGTAGGGGAGACCCAGTACTTC	CASSSGQRVGETQYF
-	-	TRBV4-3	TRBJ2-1	TGCGCCAGCAGCGCAGAGGCGGGATCCTACAATGAGCAGTTCTTC	CASSAEAGSYNEQFF
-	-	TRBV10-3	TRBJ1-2	TGTGCCATCAGTGAGTCGACTCAGGGGAGCTATGGCTACACCTTC	CAISESTQGSYGYTF
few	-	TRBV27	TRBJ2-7	TGTGCCAGCAGTTTACATGGGACACTCGTCGGAGAGCAGTACTTC	CASSLHGTLVGEQYF
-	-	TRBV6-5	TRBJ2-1	TGTGCCAGCAGTTACGACCGGGACCGTCTAAATGAGCAGTTCTTC	CASSYDRDRLNEQFF
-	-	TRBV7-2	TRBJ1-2	TGTGCCAGCAGTCGAAAGTTCTCCTCTCCTAACTATGGCTACACCTTC	CASSRKFSSPNYGYTF
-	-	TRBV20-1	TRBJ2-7	TGCAGTGCTAGATTCGGCTACGAGCAGTACTTC	CSARFGYEQYF
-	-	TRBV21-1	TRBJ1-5	TGTGCCAGCAGCAAAGGGAAGACAGGCAATCAGCCCCAGCATTTT	CASSKGKTGNQPQHF
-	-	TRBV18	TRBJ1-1	TGTGCCAGCTCACCACCGATTGGGGCAAACACTGAAGCTTTCTTT	CASSPPIGANTEAFF
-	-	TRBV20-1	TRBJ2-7	TGCAGTGCTAGACCCTCCTACGAGCAGTACTTC	CSARPSYEQYF
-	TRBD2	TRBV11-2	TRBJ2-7	TGTGCCAGCAGCTCCTACAAGGGGCGGGAGGTGAACGAGCAGTACTTC	CASSSYKGREVNEQYF
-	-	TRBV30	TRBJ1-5	TGTGCCTGGAGTGGCCCAGATCAGCCCCAGCATTTT	CAWSGPDQPQHF
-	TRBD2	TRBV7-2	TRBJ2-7	TGTGCCAGCAGCTTAGCACTAGCGGGACGACTACCCTACGAGCAGTACTTC	CASSLALAGRLPYEQYF